This T cell receptor (beta chain) is from a study of blood T cell repertoires in COVID-19. Assay used: immunoSEQ multiplex PCR; TCRdb lists only in-frame clones, some missing. The sample holds about 49,000 clones, about 76% seen once. With 0 bases removed from V and 10 bases from J, the gap between germline ends came to 18 bases. The germline CDR1 and CDR2 sequences are MGHRA and YSYEKL. There are 16 residues in the CDR3. The V and J genes are TRBV4-1 and TRBJ1-4; D perhaps matches TRBD1 (5 bases). The sequenced material came from peripheral blood. This TCR was sampled from a woman of 80 years or more with COVID-19, enrolled during active disease. CDR3 region: CASSQDGRTIIGKLFF. The CDR3 DNA reads TGCGCCAGCAGCCAAGATGGCCGGACAATTATAGGAAAACTGTTTTTT.